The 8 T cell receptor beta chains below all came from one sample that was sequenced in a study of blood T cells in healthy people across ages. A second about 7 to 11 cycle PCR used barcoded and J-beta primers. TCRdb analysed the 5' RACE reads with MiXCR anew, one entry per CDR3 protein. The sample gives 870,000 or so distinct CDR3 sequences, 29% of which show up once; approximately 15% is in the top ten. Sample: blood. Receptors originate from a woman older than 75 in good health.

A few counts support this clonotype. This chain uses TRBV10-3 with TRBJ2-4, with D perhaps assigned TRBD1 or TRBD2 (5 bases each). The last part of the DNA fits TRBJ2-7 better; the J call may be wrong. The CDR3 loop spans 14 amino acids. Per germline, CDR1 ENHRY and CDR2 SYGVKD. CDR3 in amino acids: CAIRERGERSEQYF. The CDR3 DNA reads TGTGCCATCAGGGAGAGGGGAGAAAGGAGCGAGCAGTACTTC.

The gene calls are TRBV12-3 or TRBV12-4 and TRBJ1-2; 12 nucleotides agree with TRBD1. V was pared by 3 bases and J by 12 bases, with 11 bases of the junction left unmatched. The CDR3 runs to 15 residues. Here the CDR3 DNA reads TGTGCCAGCAGTTTCCGGGACAGGGGGCGAAGTAACCACACCTTC. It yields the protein CASSFRDRGRSNHTF.

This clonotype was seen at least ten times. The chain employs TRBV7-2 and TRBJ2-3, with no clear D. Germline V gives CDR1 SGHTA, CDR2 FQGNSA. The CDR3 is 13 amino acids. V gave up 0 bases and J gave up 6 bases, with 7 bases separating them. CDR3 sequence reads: CASSLAPVDTQYF. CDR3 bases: TGTGCCAGCAGCTTAGCGCCAGTTGATACGCAGTATTTT.

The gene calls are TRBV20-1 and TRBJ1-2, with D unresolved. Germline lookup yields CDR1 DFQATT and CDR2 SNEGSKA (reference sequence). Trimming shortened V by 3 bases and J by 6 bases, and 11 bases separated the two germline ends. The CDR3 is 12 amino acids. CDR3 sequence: CSASPDLDGYTF. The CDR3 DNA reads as TGCAGTGCTAGTCCGGACCTGGATGGCTACACCTTC.

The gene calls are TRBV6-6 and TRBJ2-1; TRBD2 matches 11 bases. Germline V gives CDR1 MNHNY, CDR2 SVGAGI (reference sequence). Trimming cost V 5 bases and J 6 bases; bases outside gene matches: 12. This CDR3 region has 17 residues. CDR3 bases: TGTGCCAGCAGTCACGACGACTGGCTAGCGGGGGGCAATGAGCAGTTCTTC. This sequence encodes CASSHDDWLAGGNEQFF.

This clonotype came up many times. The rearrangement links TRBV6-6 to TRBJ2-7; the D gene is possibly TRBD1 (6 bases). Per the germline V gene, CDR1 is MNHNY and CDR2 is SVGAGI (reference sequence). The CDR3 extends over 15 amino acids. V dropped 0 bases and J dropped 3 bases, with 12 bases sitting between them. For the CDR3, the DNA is TGTGCCAGCAGTTACTCACCGACAGGTCGCTACGAGCAGTACTTC. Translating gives CASSYSPTGRYEQYF.

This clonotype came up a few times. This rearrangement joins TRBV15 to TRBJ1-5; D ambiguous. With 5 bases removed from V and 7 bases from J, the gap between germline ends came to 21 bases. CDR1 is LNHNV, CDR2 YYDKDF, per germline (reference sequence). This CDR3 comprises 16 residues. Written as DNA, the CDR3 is TGTGCCACCAGCCCACGGGGTGGGGTGGGTTACCAGCCCCAGCATTTT. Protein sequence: CATSPRGGVGYQPQHF.

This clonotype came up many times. DNA of the CDR3: TGTGCCAGCAGCGTATTGGGCACAGATACGCAGTATTTT. Protein product: CASSVLGTDTQYF. The genes are TRBV9 and TRBJ2-3; D call uncertain. V lost 1 base, J lost 1 base, and 4 bases lay in between. The V gene's germline CDR1 is SGDLS and CDR2 YYNGEE. The CDR3 has 13 amino acids.